The 10 T cell receptor beta chains in this list originate from one sample, sequenced in a study of read filtering for tumor transcriptome and immune sequencing. From 300 to 450 ng of RNA, a library with molecular barcoded alpha/delta and beta/gamma adaptors was made. TCRdb re-analysed the reads in MiXCR, keeping a single row per CDR3 protein. Of more than 100,000 distinct CDR3 sequences in the sample, over 10% were seen once. The source material was a population of CD138-negative cells sorted from bone marrow. The receptors originated from a donor aged 40 or older with multiple myeloma.

A word on this clonotype: Lacking the conserved final phenylalanine or tryptophan, this CDR3 likely reflects a read error. The chain has TRBV7-6 and TRBJ2-2; D gene ambiguous. In germline, CDR1 is SGHVS, CDR2 FNYEAQ. V gave up 5 bases and J gave up 2 bases, with 6 bases separating them. CDR3 length: 13 residues. The CDR3 reads CASSPLNTGELFS. CDR3 DNA: TGTGCCAGCAGCCCTCTTAACACCGGGGAGCTGTTTTCT.

As concerns this clonotype: This could be a read error, since a much larger clone is one nucleotide away. The CDR3 sequence is CGSSHGLAGLGDTGELFF. In DNA form, the CDR3 reads TGTGGCAGCAGCCACGGACTAGCGGGGCTGGGTGACACCGGGGAGCTGTTTTTT. The genes are TRBV9 and TRBJ2-2; 12 bases map to TRBD2. CDR3 size: 18 residues. Germline loops: CDR1 SGDLS, CDR2 YYNGEE.

Concerning this clonotype: The CDR3 end shows no conserved phenylalanine or tryptophan, and so a read error is likely. CDR3 sequence (DNA): TGCGCCTGCAGCTGGGGACCGGGACTAGCGGGACGAGAGACCCAGTACTCC. Protein: CACSWGPGLAGRETQYS. V gene TRBV5-1 combines with J gene TRBJ2-5, with 13 bases identical to TRBD2. Germline CDR1 SGHRS, CDR2 YFSETQ. The CDR3 contains 17 residues.

This clonotype was recorded many times. The rearrangement links TRBV29-1 to TRBJ2-3, with D hard to call. V gave up 6 bases and J gave up 0 bases, with 16 bases separating them. The CDR3 loop spans 15 amino acids. Per the germline V gene, CDR1 is SQVTM and CDR2 is ANQGSEA. The CDR3 DNA follows: TGCAGCGTAGCCAATCAAGGCATTAGCACAGATACGCAGTATTTT. Its protein is CSVANQGISTDTQYF.

This clonotype has a count of ten or more. Germline is not matched at one junction end, which may reflect a read error. The gene calls are TRBV7-7 and TRBJ1-1; D might be TRBD1 (5 bases). CDR3 size: 13 residues. Germline loops: CDR1 SSHAT, CDR2 FNYEAQ (reference sequence). The CDR3 sequence is CASSHQPGTLAFF. For the CDR3, the DNA is TGTGCTAGCAGCCACCAACCCGGGACCTTGGCTTTCTTT.

This clonotype was observed at least ten times. The CDR3, as DNA: TGTGCCACCAGCAGGGCAACCGGGACAGTCTCCTACGAGCAGTACTTC. As protein: CATSRATGTVSYEQYF. J is TRBJ2-7 and V is TRBV15; TRBD1 aligns across 7 bases. CDR1 and CDR2 from the germline V gene are LNHNV and YYDKDF (reference sequence). The J segment lost 0 bases and the V segment lost 3 bases, leaving 8 bases of the junction unmatched. The CDR3 has 16 amino acids.

The gene calls are TRBV19 and TRBJ1-1; D not resolved. The CDR3 is 12 residues long. Trimming removed 7 bases at V and 5 bases at J, with 11 bases between. Germline V gene data show CDR1 as LNHDA and CDR2 as SQIVND (reference sequence). CDR3 in DNA: TGTGCCAGTAAAAACGGGAGGACTGAAGCTTTCTTT. This translates into CASKNGRTEAFF. The complete variable domain, with remaining parts taken from reference TRBV19 and TRBJ1-1, reads DGGITQSPKYLFRKEGQNVTLSCEQNLNHDAMYWYRQDPGQGLRLIYYSQIVNDFQKGDIAEGYSVSREKKESFPLTVTSAQKNPTAFYLCASKNGRTEAFFGQGTRLTVV.

This clonotype was detected many times. V and J are TRBV6-1 and TRBJ2-2; 12 bases line up with TRBD2. CDR1 is MNHNS, CDR2 SASEGT, per germline. The CDR3 runs to 15 residues. The V gene end was trimmed by 7 bases and the J gene end by 5 bases; junction bases not matched to a gene: 5. This CDR3 reads CASKRLAGETGELFF. The CDR3 bases are TGTGCCAGCAAAAGACTAGCGGGGGAAACCGGGGAGCTGTTTTTT.

Details on this clonotype: This may arise from a read error, as a much more abundant clone is one base away. The chain joins TRBV6-4 to TRBJ1-5; D is undetermined. The CDR3 sequence is 13 residues long. Germline values: CDR1 MRHNA, CDR2 SNTAGT. V was trimmed by 2 bases and J by 11 bases, leaving 13 bases between them. CDR3 DNA: TGTGCCAGCAGTGACCCGCGAGGCGGGTCCCAGCATTTT. Translation: CASSDPRGGSQHF.

This clonotype was counted once. A much larger clone lies a single base off, so this may be a read error. Likely a read error: the CDR3 ends without its conserved phenylalanine or tryptophan. The chain combines TRBV20-1 with TRBJ2-3, with 10 nucleotides matching TRBD2. This CDR3 has 13 residues. The ends lost 2 bases at V and 5 bases at J; junction bases unmatched: 1. Germline CDR1 reads DFQATT; CDR2 reads SNEGSKA (reference sequence). The CDR3 nucleotides are TGCAGTGCTAGACTAGCGGGAGAAGATACGCAGTATCTT. It translates to CSARLAGEDTQYL.